The 15 T cell receptor beta chains given below trace back to one sample, sequenced in a study of T cells in localized non-small cell lung cancer (dated by TCRdb to 2018 to 2020). Libraries came from the immunoSEQ multiplex PCR assay. As stored in TCRdb, this immuneACCESS dataset retains in-frame rearrangements with V and J assigned. A fraction of the clones does not appear; measured against another copy, unresolved V genes explain less than half of the discrepancy, and the remainder lacks a known reason. The sample records 25,000 to 35,000 clones, about nine tenths of which are singletons. The ten largest clonotypes hold 6.5% to 8% of the sample. Sequencing was performed on peripheral blood, taken before any cancer treatment. Source of these receptors: a male donor older than 55 with stage I lung adenocarcinoma.

A note on this clone: One junction end does not reproduce the germline sequence, and a read error may be involved. The chain uses TRBV6-1 and TRBJ1-2; D remains ambiguous. This CDR3 contains 13 residues. The germline V gene encodes CDR1 MNHNS and CDR2 SASEGT. CDR3 region: CASREGLNYGYTF. The DNA for the CDR3 is TGTGCCAGCAGGGAAGGGCTTAACTATGGCTACACCTTC.

The chain recombines TRBV6-5 with TRBJ1-6; the match to TRBD1 covers 7 bases. The CDR3 has 14 residues. V gave up 7 bases and J gave up 6 bases; unmatched junction bases: 6. Germline CDR1 reads MNHEY; CDR2 reads SVGAGI. The CDR3 reads CASTKTGTNSPLHF. In DNA form, the CDR3 reads TGTGCCAGCACCAAGACAGGGACTAATTCACCCCTCCACTTT.

This chain connects TRBV6-1 to TRBJ2-7; D tentatively reads TRBD1 or TRBD2 (5 bases each). CDR3 size: 15 residues. V shed 1 base and J shed 4 bases, with 14 bases lying between them. Germline assignment: CDR1 MNHNS and CDR2 SASEGT. CDR3 sequence (DNA): TGTGCCAGCAGTGAAGATCCGGGACCGTGGTACGAGCAGTACTTC. As protein: CASSEDPGPWYEQYF.

This clone was seen only once. This chain links TRBV27 with TRBJ1-3, with D possibly TRBD1 on 6 matching bases. V was cut by 6 bases and J by 4 bases, with 22 bases left in between. The CDR3 sequence is 17 residues long. Germline values: CDR1 MNHEY, CDR2 SMNVEV (reference sequence). DNA of the CDR3: TGTGCCAGCAGCCTAACTTGGGGGACGGGGACAGGAAACACCATATATTTT. Residues: CASSLTWGTGTGNTIYF.

This sequence joins TRBV19 and TRBJ2-1; D gene ambiguous. The germline V gene has CDR1 LNHDA and CDR2 SQIVND (reference sequence). V was trimmed by 4 bases and J by 9 bases, leaving 13 bases between them. The CDR3 is made up of 13 amino acids. The CDR3 spells CASSTDGFGEQFF. In DNA, the CDR3 is TGTGCCAGTAGTACCGACGGGTTCGGTGAGCAGTTCTTC. Drawing the rest from reference TRBV19 and TRBJ2-1, the complete variable domain is DGGITQSPKYLFRKEGQNVTLSCEQNLNHDAMYWYRQDPGQGLRLIYYSQIVNDFQKGDIAEGYSVSREKKESFPLTVTSAQKNPTAFYLCASSTDGFGEQFFGPGTRLTVL.

The V call is TRBV7-2, the J call TRBJ1-2; 7 nucleotides line up with TRBD1. CDR1 is SGHTA and CDR2 is FQGNSA in the germline V gene. V shed 1 base and J 8 bases; nucleotides not matched to a gene: 4. CDR3 length: 13 amino acids. This chain's CDR3 is CASSLEGAGGYTF. CDR3 nucleotide sequence: TGTGCCAGCAGCTTAGAGGGGGCAGGGGGCTACACCTTC. Full variable domain (missing parts from reference TRBV7-2 and TRBJ1-2): GAGVSQSPSNKVTEKGKDVELRCDPISGHTALYWYRQSLGQGLEFLIYFQGNSAPDKSGLPSDRFSAERTGGSVSTLTIQRTQQEDSAVYLCASSLEGAGGYTFGSGTRLTVV.

V is TRBV29-1 and J is TRBJ2-3; D gene uncertain. V was trimmed by 6 bases and J by 1 base, leaving 11 bases between them. The CDR3 length is 13 residues. Germline CDR1 SQVTM, CDR2 ANQGSEA. CDR3 sequence (DNA): TGCAGCGTAAGAAGGCAGGGCACAGATACGCAGTATTTT. It yields the protein CSVRRQGTDTQYF.

This chain uses TRBV19 with TRBJ1-2, with 7 bases identical to TRBD1. After removal of 6 bases from V and 4 bases from J, the junction contained 8 bases not matched to a gene. Germline lookup yields CDR1 LNHDA and CDR2 SQIVND (reference sequence). The CDR3 is 14 amino acids. The CDR3 DNA reads TGTGCCAGTAGACCTCCCCGGGACAGCTATGGCTACACCTTC. It yields the protein CASRPPRDSYGYTF.

The chain combines TRBV7-9 with TRBJ2-1; TRBD1 aligns across 7 bases. CDR3 length equals 17 residues. J gave up 5 bases and V 5 bases, and 15 bases lay outside the gene matches. Germline assignment: CDR1 SEHNR and CDR2 FQNEAQ (reference sequence). The CDR3 DNA reads as TGTGCCAGCAGCCTCGATTGGACAGGTCAAGGGGACAATGAGCAGTTCTTC. Translating gives CASSLDWTGQGDNEQFF.

Here the CDR3 DNA reads TGTGCCAGCAGTTCCCAGAATCAGCCCCAGCATTTT. Amino acid sequence: CASSSQNQPQHF. This chain joins TRBV28 and TRBJ1-5; D is unclear. Deletions cut 4 bases from V and 4 bases from J, with 5 bases between. CDR1 and CDR2 from the germline V gene are MDHEN and SYDVKM. There are 12 residues in the CDR3.

The chain uses TRBV30 and TRBJ1-5; D is possibly TRBD1 (5 bases). The V end lost 5 bases, the J end lost 5 bases, and 13 bases lay between the germline ends. The CDR3 extends over 13 amino acids. The germline V gene has CDR1 GTSNPN and CDR2 SVGIG (reference sequence). CDR3 nucleotides: TGTGCCTGGTCCTGGCGGGGGGATCAGCCCCAGCATTTT. Its protein is CAWSWRGDQPQHF.

The rearrangement joins TRBV4-3 to TRBJ2-5; 10 nucleotides agree with TRBD2. The CDR3 consists of 17 residues. J was trimmed by 2 bases and V by 0 bases; bases with no gene match: 6. Per germline, CDR1 LGHNA and CDR2 YSLEER. CDR3 nucleotide sequence: TGCGCCAGCAGCCAAGAATTCTTACTAGCGGGGCAAGAGACCCAGTACTTC. It specifies CASSQEFLLAGQETQYF.

The CDR3: CASSEMTGLGQPQHF. The CDR3 bases are TGTGCCAGCAGTGAAATGACAGGGTTAGGGCAGCCCCAGCATTTT. The rearrangement links TRBV6-1 to TRBJ1-5; TRBD1 matches 7 bases. The germline V gene has CDR1 MNHNS and CDR2 SASEGT. The CDR3 loop spans 15 amino acids. Unmatched junction bases numbered 8, after V lost 2 bases and J lost 7 bases.

Note on this clone: Other nucleotide sequences from this sample produce the same CDR3. The V and J genes are TRBV19 and TRBJ1-2, with D possibly TRBD1 on 5 matching bases. The CDR3 loop spans 14 amino acids. Germline assignment: CDR1 LNHDA and CDR2 SQIVND (reference sequence). V shed 1 base and J shed 5 bases, with 11 bases lying between them. The CDR3 is CASSIGRGRYGYTF. Written as DNA, the CDR3 is TGTGCCAGTAGTATAGGTCGGGGACGGTATGGCTACACCTTC.

The chain couples TRBV6-5 to TRBJ1-1; D remains ambiguous. Germline values: CDR1 MNHEY, CDR2 SVGAGI. Trimming left V 0 bases short and J 12 bases short, with 14 bases between. The CDR3 length is 13 residues. The CDR3 here is CASSYSGRHPTFF. Here the CDR3 DNA reads TGTGCCAGCAGTTACTCTGGGCGACACCCGACTTTCTTT.